This T cell receptor beta chain was sequenced during a study of T-cell memory formation after mild COVID-19. Each CDR3 protein is one row after TCRdb ran MiXCR on the 5' RACE reads. In the table there are a few hundred thousand distinct CDR3 sequences, under 8.5% of which are singletons. A few counts support this clonotype. This CDR3 has 15 residues. The ends were cut back, 2 bases at V and 6 bases at J, with 14 bases in the middle. Sequencing was performed on PBMCs or a T cell subset sorted from them (not recorded which). The gene calls are TRBV12-3 or TRBV12-4 and TRBJ2-1, with D perhaps given as TRBD1 or TRBD2 (6 bases each). The source of this sequence is a man aged 18 to 35 who had mild COVID-19 (a few samples of this study predate the infection). Cell type and time point are not known. The CDR3: CASSLPQEGGNEQFF. CDR3 DNA sequence: TGTGCCAGCAGTTTACCCCAAGAGGGGGGCAATGAGCAGTTCTTC.